The present T cell receptor (beta chain) was sequenced within a study of monozygotic twins with inflammatory bowel disease. Overall study results and limits: Nothing supported a single strong signal or clonotype that was associated with IBD. Using the inverse Simpson index, IBD patients had lower TCRbeta diversity than healthy co-twins.

Template switching was used to attach UMIs, which incorporated a 6-nucleotide sample barcode. TCRdb reprocessed the 5' RACE reads and keeps a single row for each CDR3 protein, giving no DNA. Its listing shows over 90,000 distinct CDR3 sequences. As for this clonotype: What it binds is unknown.

The specimen was blood. This TCR was sampled from a human donor with ulcerative colitis or Crohn's disease, or a healthy co-twin of an affected twin (not recorded which).

CDR3 in amino acids: CASSLMENNEQFF. The chain links TRBV12-3 or TRBV12-4 to TRBJ2-1. There are 13 residues in the CDR3.